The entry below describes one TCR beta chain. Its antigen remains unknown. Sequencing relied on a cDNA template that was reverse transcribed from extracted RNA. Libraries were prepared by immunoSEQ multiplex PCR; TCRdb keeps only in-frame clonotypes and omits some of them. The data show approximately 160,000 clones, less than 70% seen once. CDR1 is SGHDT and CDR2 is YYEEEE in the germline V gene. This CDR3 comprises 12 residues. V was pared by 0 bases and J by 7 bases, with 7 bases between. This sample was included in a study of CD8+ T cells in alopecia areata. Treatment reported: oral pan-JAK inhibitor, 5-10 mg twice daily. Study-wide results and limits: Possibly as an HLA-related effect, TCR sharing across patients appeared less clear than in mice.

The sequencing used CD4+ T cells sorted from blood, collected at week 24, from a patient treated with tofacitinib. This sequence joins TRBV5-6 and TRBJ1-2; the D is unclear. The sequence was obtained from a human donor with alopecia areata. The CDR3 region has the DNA TGTGCCAGCAGCTTGGCTCGGATTGGCTACACCTTC. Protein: CASSLARIGYTF.